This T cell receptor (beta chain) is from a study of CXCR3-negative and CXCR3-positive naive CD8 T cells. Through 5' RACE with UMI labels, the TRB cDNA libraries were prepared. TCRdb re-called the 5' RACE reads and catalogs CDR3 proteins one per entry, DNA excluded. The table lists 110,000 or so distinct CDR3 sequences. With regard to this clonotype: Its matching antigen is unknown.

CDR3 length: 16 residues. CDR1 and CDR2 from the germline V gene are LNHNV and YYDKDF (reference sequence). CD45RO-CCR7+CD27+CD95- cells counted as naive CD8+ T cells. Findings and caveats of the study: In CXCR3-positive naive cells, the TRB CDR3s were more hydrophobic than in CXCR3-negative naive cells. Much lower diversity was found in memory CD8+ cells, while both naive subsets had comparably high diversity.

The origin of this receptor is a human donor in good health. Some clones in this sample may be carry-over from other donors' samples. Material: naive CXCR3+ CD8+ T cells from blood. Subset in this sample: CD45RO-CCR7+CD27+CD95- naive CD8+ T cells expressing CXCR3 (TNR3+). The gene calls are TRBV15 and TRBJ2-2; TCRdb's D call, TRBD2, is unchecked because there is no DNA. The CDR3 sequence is CATSTLRVGLGGELFF.